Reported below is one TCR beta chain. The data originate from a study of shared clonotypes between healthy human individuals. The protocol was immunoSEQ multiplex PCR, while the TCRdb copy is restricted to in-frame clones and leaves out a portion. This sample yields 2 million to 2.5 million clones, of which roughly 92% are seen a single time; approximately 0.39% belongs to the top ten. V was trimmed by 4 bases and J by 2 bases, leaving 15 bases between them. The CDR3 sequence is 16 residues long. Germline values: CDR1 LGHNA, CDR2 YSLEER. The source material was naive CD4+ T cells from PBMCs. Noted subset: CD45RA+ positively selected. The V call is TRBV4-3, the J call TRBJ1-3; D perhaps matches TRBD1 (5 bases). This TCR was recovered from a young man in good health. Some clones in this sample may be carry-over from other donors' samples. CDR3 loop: CASSLYLRDPGNTIYF. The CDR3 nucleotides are TGCGCCAGCAGCCTCTACCTCCGGGACCCTGGAAACACCATATATTTT.